This T cell receptor (beta chain) was profiled in a study of T cell changes during pregnancy in multiple sclerosis. Using immunoSEQ multiplex PCR, the repertoire was profiled, and TCRdb retains in-frame clones only, with some absent. The repertoire consists of 40,000 or so clones, with under 95% occurring once and the leading ten covering roughly 0.37%. Trimming left V 6 bases short and J 0 bases short, with 12 bases between. This CDR3 comprises 14 residues. The germline V gene has CDR1 MDHEN and CDR2 SYDVKM. This clonotype was obtained from a female donor in good health, enrolled as a control in a pregnancy study. The V call is TRBV28, the J call TRBJ2-7; D unresolved. Sequencing was performed on CD4+ T cells from peripheral blood mononuclear cells, taken in the third trimester of pregnancy. The CDR3 sequence is CASSPPPGSYEQYF. The CDR3 nucleotides read TGTGCCAGCAGCCCACCTCCGGGCTCCTACGAGCAGTACTTC.